This T cell receptor beta chain was sequenced for a study of blood T cell repertoires in COVID-19. Study-wide context: Researchers got acute and convalescent COVID-19 samples from the United States, Italy and Spain. Sample material is recorded as cDNA or gDNA derived from T cells, B-cell-depleted T cells, or PBMCs.

This CDR3 contains 14 residues. The germline gives CDR1 SGDLS, CDR2 YYNGEE. The ends were cut back, 0 bases at V and 6 bases at J, with 10 bases in the middle. Original processing methods: It was from reference gene primer amplification that nucleated cell counts were estimated. The data were produced by immunoSEQ multiplex PCR, yet TCRdb's version contains in-frame clones alone and is incomplete. V and J calls and clone size are those listed in that table; D and trimming were worked out from the DNA. Among some 39,000 clones, more than 90% were seen once, and the ten largest hold approximately 6%. J is TRBJ1-5 and V is TRBV9, with D maybe TRBD1 (5 bases). What was sequenced was peripheral blood. This clonotype was sampled from a human donor in a cohort sampled during active COVID-19. The CDR3 DNA follows: TGTGCCAGCAGCGTAGGGGGGGGAGGTCAGCCCCAGCATTTT. This sequence encodes CASSVGGGGQPQHF.